These 18 T cell receptor beta chains came from one sample sequenced in a study of cytomegalovirus exposure and HLA in healthy donors. PCR amplification relied on 60 Vbeta primers (plus 13 Jbeta primers). Method: immunoSEQ multiplex PCR; TCRdb's copy keeps in-frame clones and lacks some. The sample has about 160,000 clones; about 80% are singletons. Sequencing was carried out using PBMCs. The receptor source for this set is a woman between 45 and 65 years old in good health and CMV-seropositive.

This chain's CDR3 is CASSLGRGTADGNYGYTF. The CDR3 region has the DNA TGCGCCAGCAGCCTGGGACGAGGGACAGCCGATGGAAACTATGGCTACACCTTC. This chain uses TRBV5-1 with TRBJ1-2; 7 bases match TRBD1. Germline CDR1 and CDR2: SGHRS and YFSETQ. Losses at the gene ends were 4 bases for V and 2 bases for J; bases not matched to a gene: 17. This CDR3 spans 18 amino acids.

The chain links TRBV7-6 to TRBJ2-3, with 11 positions matching TRBD1. The junction had 8 bases not matched to a gene; V was cut back by 5 bases and J by 4 bases. This CDR3 comprises 16 residues. The V gene's germline CDR1 is SGHVS and CDR2 FNYEAQ. The CDR3 loop reads CASSPGSGQGADTQYF. The CDR3 DNA is TGTGCCAGCAGCCCGGGTTCGGGACAGGGGGCAGATACGCAGTATTTT.

This clone was observed a few times. V usage is TRBV11-2 and J usage is TRBJ2-2, with 7 nucleotides matching TRBD1. The CDR3 length is 14 residues. Germline V gene lookup returns CDR1 SGHAT and CDR2 FQNNGV. Trimming cost V 7 bases and J 5 bases; bases outside gene matches: 7. CDR3 nucleotides: TGTGCCAGCACCCACAGGGGTGGTACCGGGGAGCTGTTTTTT. It encodes CASTHRGGTGELFF.

The J gene is TRBJ2-2, the V gene TRBV5-1; possibly TRBD2 for D (5 bases). The CDR3 spans 14 residues. Germline CDR1 reads SGHRS; CDR2 reads YFSETQ. Trimming left V 6 bases short and J 1 base short, with 10 bases between. CDR3 nucleotides: TGCGCCAGCAACCGAGCGGTGAACACCGGGGAGCTGTTTTTT. Amino acid sequence: CASNRAVNTGELFF. The complete variable domain, with remaining parts taken from reference TRBV5-1 and TRBJ2-2, reads KAGVTQTPRYLIKTRGQQVTLSCSPISGHRSVSWYQQTPGQGLQFLFEYFSETQRNKGNFPGRFSGRQFSNSRSEMNVSTLELGDSALYLCASNRAVNTGELFFGEGSRLTVL.

The chain employs TRBV11-2 and TRBJ2-3; TRBD2 is a possible D gene (6 bases). From germline, CDR1 is SGHAT and CDR2 FQNNGV. V shed 5 bases and J shed 4 bases, with 16 bases lying between them. The CDR3 contains 15 residues. CDR3 protein: CASSPAGSLADTQYF. CDR3 in DNA: TGTGCCAGCAGCCCAGCCGGGAGCTTGGCAGATACGCAGTATTTT. Full variable domain (remainder filled in from reference TRBV11-2 and TRBJ2-3): EAGVAQSPRYKIIEKRQSVAFWCNPISGHATLYWYQQILGQGPKLLIQFQNNGVVDDSQLPKDRFSAERLKGVDSTLKIQPAKLEDSAVYLCASSPAGSLADTQYFGPGTRLTVL.

V gene TRBV7-2 combines with J gene TRBJ1-6; 9 bases align to TRBD1. The germline V gene encodes CDR1 SGHTA and CDR2 FQGNSA. This CDR3 region has 14 residues. The junction had 5 bases not matched to a gene; V was cut back by 8 bases and J by 6 bases. The CDR3 DNA sequence: TGTGCCAGCCAACAGGGGGCGCCTAATTCACCCCTCCACTTT. It yields the protein CASQQGAPNSPLHF.

The J gene is TRBJ2-7, the V gene TRBV28, with 12 bases lining up with TRBD1. J gave up 6 bases and V 4 bases, and 7 bases lay outside the gene matches. Germline V gives CDR1 MDHEN, CDR2 SYDVKM. The CDR3 extends over 15 amino acids. The CDR3 coding sequence is TGTGCCAGCAGTTCCCCCGGGACAGGGGGCCCCGAGCAGTACTTC. Protein sequence: CASSSPGTGGPEQYF.

Here the CDR3 reads CASSLRYNSPLHF. Written as DNA, the CDR3 is TGTGCCAGCAGTTTACGCTATAATTCACCCCTCCACTTT. The rearrangement joins TRBV27 to TRBJ1-6; D is undetermined. Germline assignment: CDR1 MNHEY and CDR2 SMNVEV (reference sequence). CDR3 length: 13 residues. The V gene lost 2 bases and the J gene lost 3 bases, with 2 bases spanning the gap.

This clone appeared a few times. The V call is TRBV4-3, the J call TRBJ2-1; no clear D. This CDR3 is built from 15 residues. V gave up 4 bases and J gave up 1 base, with 11 bases separating them. CDR1 and CDR2 from the germline V gene are LGHNA and YSLEER. The CDR3, as DNA: TGCGCCAGCAGCCTACAAGCAGGTTCCTACAATGAGCAGTTCTTC. This translates into CASSLQAGSYNEQFF.

V and J are TRBV7-9 and TRBJ2-1, with 9 bases identical to TRBD1. Trimming took 5 bases from V and 1 from J; bases not matched to a gene: 3. CDR1 and CDR2 (germline): SEHNR, FQNEAQ (reference sequence). The CDR3 has 15 amino acids. The CDR3 DNA follows: TGTGCCAGCAGCAAGGACAGGGGATCCTACAATGAGCAGTTCTTC. This codes for CASSKDRGSYNEQFF.

This chain connects TRBV5-5 to TRBJ1-1, with 11 bases lining up with TRBD1. Per germline, CDR1 SGHKS and CDR2 YYEKEE (reference sequence). V lost 2 bases, J lost 5 bases, and 11 bases stayed unmatched. This CDR3 contains 17 residues. This CDR3 reads CASSFGLAGQGETEAFF. The CDR3 DNA reads TGTGCCAGCAGCTTCGGATTGGCGGGACAGGGGGAAACTGAAGCTTTCTTT.

The V and J genes are TRBV5-1 and TRBJ2-1; D unresolved. Germline V gene data show CDR1 as SGHRS and CDR2 as YFSETQ. V shed 5 bases and J shed 5 bases, with 11 bases lying between them. CDR3 length equals 13 residues. The CDR3 coding sequence is TGCGCCAGCAGGAAAACTACCAACAATGAGCAGTTCTTC. Amino acid sequence: CASRKTTNNEQFF.

This chain connects TRBV5-6 to TRBJ2-7; TRBD1 matches at 7 bases. J gave up 3 bases and V 3 bases, and 9 bases lay outside the gene matches. CDR1 is SGHDT and CDR2 is YYEEEE in the germline V gene. The length of the CDR3 is 15 residues. CDR3 nucleotide sequence: TGTGCCAGCAGCTCGAGAGGACAGGTATTCTACGAGCAGTACTTC. This codes for CASSSRGQVFYEQYF.

The gene calls are TRBV5-1 and TRBJ1-2, with 10 positions matching TRBD1. This CDR3 is built from 15 residues. Trimming at V came to 6 bases and at J to 8 bases, leaving 13 bases not matched to a gene. CDR1 is SGHRS, CDR2 YFSETQ, per germline. CDR3 sequence reads: CASNPRTGGSEGYTF. Written as DNA, the CDR3 is TGCGCCAGCAACCCCCGGACAGGGGGATCGGAAGGCTACACCTTC.

In this sample, this clone turned up a few times. This chain links TRBV7-2 with TRBJ2-2, with D hard to call. This CDR3 is 15 amino acids long. Trimming removed 4 bases from V and 1 base from J, with 10 bases in between. CDR1 is SGHTA and CDR2 is FQGNSA in the germline V gene. CDR3 DNA: TGTGCCAGCAGCTCTGCACATCTGAACACCGGGGAGCTGTTTTTT. Translation: CASSSAHLNTGELFF.

The V gene is TRBV18, the J gene TRBJ1-3, with TRBD1 matching over 7 bases. Germline lookup yields CDR1 KGHSH and CDR2 LQKENI. The V and J ends lost 6 bases and 11 bases, in that order; junction bases with no gene match: 13. This CDR3 is 14 amino acids long. The CDR3 reads CASSGDRLKMSIYF. CDR3 nucleotides: TGTGCCAGCTCGGGGGACAGACTTAAAATGTCCATATATTTT.

This clone was picked up a small number of times. The V and J genes are TRBV6-1 and TRBJ2-7; 7 bases map to TRBD1. CDR1 and CDR2 (germline): MNHNS, SASEGT. The CDR3 runs 13 residues. The ends lost 6 bases at V and 3 bases at J; junction bases unmatched: 5. The CDR3 sequence: CASRRDSNYEQYF. CDR3 DNA: TGTGCCAGCAGGAGGGACAGCAACTACGAGCAGTACTTC.

This clone was found once. The rearrangement links TRBV9 to TRBJ1-1; tentatively, D is TRBD1 (5 bases). Trimming removed 2 bases at V and 1 base at J, with 6 bases between. From germline, CDR1 is SGDLS and CDR2 YYNGEE. This CDR3 is 13 amino acids long. The CDR3 DNA reads TGTGCCAGCAGCGTGCAGGGGAACACTGAAGCTTTCTTT. Translated, it gives CASSVQGNTEAFF.